Only a few counts were recorded for the clone carrying this T cell receptor beta chain. A sample-barcoded 5' primer and a J-beta primer mix were used in a second PCR of about 7 to 11 cycles. A template-switch adaptor containing 12 random nucleotides labeled each cDNA molecule. TCRdb ran MiXCR on the 5' RACE reads and lists one entry per CDR3 protein. This sample yields hundreds of thousands of distinct CDR3 sequences, of which about 26% are seen a single time; 3.6% belongs to the top ten. The sample originates from a study of blood T cells in healthy people across ages. Study context: Template switching picked up about one barcoded beta molecule for each two T cells.

The germline V and J ends were trimmed by 6 bases and 3 bases, with 18 bases remaining between them. The CDR3 spans 15 residues. Germline CDR1 is SGHTA and CDR2 is FQGNSA. These data also formed part of another study, on T cells of mothers and their children. That paper states: The output of TCR recombination is shaped by thymic selection similarly in related and unrelated pairs.

This receptor was identified in a boy under 10 years old in good health. This rearrangement joins TRBV7-2 to TRBJ2-7; possibly TRBD2 for D (6 bases). The sequenced sample consisted of blood. CDR3 DNA sequence: TGTGCCAGCAGTCTTGATGGGGGGTACAACTACGAGCAGTACTTC. This encodes CASSLDGGYNYEQYF.